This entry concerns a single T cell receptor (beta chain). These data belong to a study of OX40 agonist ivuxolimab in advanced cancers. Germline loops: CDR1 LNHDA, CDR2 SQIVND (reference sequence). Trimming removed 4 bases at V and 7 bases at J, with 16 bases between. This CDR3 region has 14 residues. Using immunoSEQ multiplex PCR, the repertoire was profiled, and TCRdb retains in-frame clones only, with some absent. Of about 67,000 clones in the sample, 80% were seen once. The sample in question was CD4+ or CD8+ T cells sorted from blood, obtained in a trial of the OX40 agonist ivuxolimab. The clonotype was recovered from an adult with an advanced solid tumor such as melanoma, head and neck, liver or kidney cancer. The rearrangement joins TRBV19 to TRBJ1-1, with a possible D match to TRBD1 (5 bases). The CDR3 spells CASSSGGALGEAFF. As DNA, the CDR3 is TGTGCCAGTAGTAGCGGTGGGGCCCTGGGTGAAGCTTTCTTT. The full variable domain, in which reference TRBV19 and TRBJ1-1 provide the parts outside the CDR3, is DGGITQSPKYLFRKEGQNVTLSCEQNLNHDAMYWYRQDPGQGLRLIYYSQIVNDFQKGDIAEGYSVSREKKESFPLTVTSAQKNPTAFYLCASSSGGALGEAFFGQGTRLTVV.